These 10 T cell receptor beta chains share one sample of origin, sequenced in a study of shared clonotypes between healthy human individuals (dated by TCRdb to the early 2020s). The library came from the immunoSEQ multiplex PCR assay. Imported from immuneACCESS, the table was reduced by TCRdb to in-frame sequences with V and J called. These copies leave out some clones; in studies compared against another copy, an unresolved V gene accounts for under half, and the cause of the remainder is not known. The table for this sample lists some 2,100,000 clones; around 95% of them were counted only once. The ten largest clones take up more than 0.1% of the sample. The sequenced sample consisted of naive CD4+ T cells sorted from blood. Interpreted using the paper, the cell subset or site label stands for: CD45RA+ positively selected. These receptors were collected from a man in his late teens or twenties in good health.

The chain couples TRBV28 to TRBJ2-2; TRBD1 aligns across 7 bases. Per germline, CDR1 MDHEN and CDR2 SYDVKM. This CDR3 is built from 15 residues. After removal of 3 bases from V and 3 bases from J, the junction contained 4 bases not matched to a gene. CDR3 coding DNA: TGTGCCAGCAGTTTCGGTGACAGGGACACCGGGGAGCTGTTTTTT. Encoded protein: CASSFGDRDTGELFF.

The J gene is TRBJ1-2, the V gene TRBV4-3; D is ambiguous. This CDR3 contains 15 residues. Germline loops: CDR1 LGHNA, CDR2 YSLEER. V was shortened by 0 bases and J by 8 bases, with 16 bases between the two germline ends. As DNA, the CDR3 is TGCGCCAGCAGCCAAGAGTCGGGTTCGGCGTGGGGCTACACCTTC. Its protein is CASSQESGSAWGYTF.

The CDR3 region is CASTDEGSGNTIYF. CDR3 nucleotide sequence: TGCGCCAGCACCGATGAGGGCTCTGGAAACACCATATATTTT. The genes are TRBV4-1 and TRBJ1-3, with unresolved D. Germline loops: CDR1 MGHRA, CDR2 YSYEKL. Trimming removed 7 bases at V and 0 bases at J, with 10 bases between. The CDR3 is made up of 14 amino acids.

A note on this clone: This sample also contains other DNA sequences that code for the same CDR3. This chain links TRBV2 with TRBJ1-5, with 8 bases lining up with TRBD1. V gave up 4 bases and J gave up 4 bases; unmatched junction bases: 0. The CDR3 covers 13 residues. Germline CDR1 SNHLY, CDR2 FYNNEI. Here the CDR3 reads CASSGTGNQPQHF. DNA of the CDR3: TGTGCCAGCAGTGGGACAGGGAATCAGCCCCAGCATTTT.

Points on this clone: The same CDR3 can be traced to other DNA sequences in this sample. The CDR3 nucleotides read TGTGCCTGGAGCGGGGGCAGGAGCACTGAAGCTTTCTTT. Its protein is CAWSGGRSTEAFF. This chain uses TRBV30 with TRBJ1-1; a possible D gene is TRBD1 (6 bases). V gave up 3 bases and J gave up 4 bases, with 12 bases separating them. Germline CDR1 GTSNPN, CDR2 SVGIG (reference sequence). This CDR3 comprises 13 residues.

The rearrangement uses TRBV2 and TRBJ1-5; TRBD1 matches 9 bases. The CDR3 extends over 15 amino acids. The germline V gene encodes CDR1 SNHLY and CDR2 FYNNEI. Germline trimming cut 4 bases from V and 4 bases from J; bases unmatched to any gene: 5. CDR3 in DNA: TGTGCCAGCAGTGCGGGACAGGGTTGGAATCAGCCCCAGCATTTT. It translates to CASSAGQGWNQPQHF.

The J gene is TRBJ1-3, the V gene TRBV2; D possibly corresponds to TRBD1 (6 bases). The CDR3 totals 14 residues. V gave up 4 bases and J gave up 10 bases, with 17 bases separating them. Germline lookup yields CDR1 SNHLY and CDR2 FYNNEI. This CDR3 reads CASSAGGAVETIYF. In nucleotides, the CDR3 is TGTGCCAGCAGTGCGGGGGGGGCCGTTGAAACCATATATTTT.

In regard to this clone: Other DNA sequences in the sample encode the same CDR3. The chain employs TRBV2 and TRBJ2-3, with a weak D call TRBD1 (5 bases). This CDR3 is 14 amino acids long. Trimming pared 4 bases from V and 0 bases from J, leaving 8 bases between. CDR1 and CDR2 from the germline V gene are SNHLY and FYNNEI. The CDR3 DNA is TGTGCCAGCAGTGTCCAGGGCAGCACAGATACGCAGTATTTT. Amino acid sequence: CASSVQGSTDTQYF.

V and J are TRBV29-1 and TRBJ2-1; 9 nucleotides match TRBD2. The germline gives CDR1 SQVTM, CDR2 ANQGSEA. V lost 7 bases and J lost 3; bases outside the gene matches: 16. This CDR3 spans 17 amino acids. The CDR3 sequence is CSAGGGLAQRDYNEQFF. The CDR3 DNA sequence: TGCAGCGCGGGGGGGGGACTAGCCCAACGCGACTACAATGAGCAGTTCTTC.

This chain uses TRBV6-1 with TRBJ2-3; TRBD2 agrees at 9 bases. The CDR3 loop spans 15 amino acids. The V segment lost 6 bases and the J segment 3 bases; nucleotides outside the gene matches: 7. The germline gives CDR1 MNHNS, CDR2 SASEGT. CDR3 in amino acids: CASRASGVRTDTQYF. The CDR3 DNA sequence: TGTGCCAGCAGGGCTAGCGGGGTTAGAACAGATACGCAGTATTTT.